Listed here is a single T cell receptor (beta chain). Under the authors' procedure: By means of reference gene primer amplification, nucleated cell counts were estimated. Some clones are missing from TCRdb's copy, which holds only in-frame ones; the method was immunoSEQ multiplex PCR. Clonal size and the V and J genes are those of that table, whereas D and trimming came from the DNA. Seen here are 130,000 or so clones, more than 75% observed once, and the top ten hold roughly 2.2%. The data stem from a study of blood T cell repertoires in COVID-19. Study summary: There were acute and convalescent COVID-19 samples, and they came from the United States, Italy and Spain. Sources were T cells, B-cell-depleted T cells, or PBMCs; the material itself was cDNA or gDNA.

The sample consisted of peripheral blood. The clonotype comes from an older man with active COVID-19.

CDR3 region: CASSYGLAGFSYEQYF. CDR3 bases: TGTGCCAGCAGTTACGGCCTAGCGGGGTTCTCCTACGAGCAGTACTTC. The chain has TRBV6-6 and TRBJ2-7; 9 bases fit TRBD2. The V gene's germline CDR1 is MNHNY and CDR2 SVGAGI (reference sequence). After removal of 2 bases from V and 0 bases from J, the junction contained 5 bases not matched to a gene. The CDR3 sequence is 16 residues long.